These 18 T cell receptor beta chains share one sample of origin, sequenced in a study of blood T cell repertoires in COVID-19. Method: immunoSEQ multiplex PCR; TCRdb's copy keeps in-frame clones and lacks some. The sample consists of approximately 61,000 clones, around 73% of them appearing once. Sample: peripheral blood. Receptor source: a man older than 75 with active or convalescent COVID-19.

The chain recombines TRBV7-2 with TRBJ2-3; 11 positions match TRBD2. Germline CDR1 is SGHTA and CDR2 is FQGNSA. V shed 5 bases, J shed 4 bases, and the junction held 2 bases outside the gene matches. This CDR3 is built from 14 residues. As DNA, the CDR3 is TGTGCCAGCAGCACTAGCGGGGGTTCAGATACGCAGTATTTT. Protein sequence: CASSTSGGSDTQYF. Supplemented by reference TRBV7-2 and TRBJ2-3, the full variable domain reads GAGVSQSPSNKVTEKGKDVELRCDPISGHTALYWYRQSLGQGLEFLIYFQGNSAPDKSGLPSDRFSAERTGGSVSTLTIQRTQQEDSAVYLCASSTSGGSDTQYFGPGTRLTVL.

This clone was seen more than once but under ten times. J is TRBJ1-2 and V is TRBV7-9; D may be TRBD1 (6 bases). The CDR3 runs 15 residues. CDR1 is SEHNR and CDR2 is FQNEAQ in the germline V gene (reference sequence). V was trimmed by 5 bases and J by 3 bases, leaving 16 bases between them. Here the CDR3 reads CASSLLSQGDYGYTF. In nucleotides, the CDR3 is TGTGCCAGCAGCCTTTTATCACAGGGAGACTATGGCTACACCTTC.

V and J are TRBV6-5 and TRBJ2-3; tentative D call: TRBD2 (6 bases). The V gene's germline CDR1 is MNHEY and CDR2 SVGAGI. The V and J ends lost 7 bases and 1 base respectively, with 9 bases between them. This CDR3 is 13 amino acids long. CDR3 region: CASNKRGTDTQYF. Written as DNA, the CDR3 is TGTGCCAGCAACAAGCGGGGCACAGATACGCAGTATTTT.

This clone was detected once. The rearrangement joins TRBV18 to TRBJ2-3, with D possibly being TRBD2 (6 bases). Trimming took 0 bases from V and 1 from J, leaving 11 bases between them. Germline CDR1 is KGHSH and CDR2 is LQKENI. The CDR3 runs 16 residues. The CDR3 region is CASSPPGLPGTDTQYF. The CDR3, as DNA: TGTGCCAGCTCACCACCGGGACTGCCCGGCACAGATACGCAGTATTTT. The whole variable domain, filled in from reference TRBV18 and TRBJ2-3, reads NAGVMQNPRHLVRRRGQEARLRCSPMKGHSHVYWYRQLPEEGLKFMVYLQKENIIDESGMPKERFSAEFPKEGPSILRIQQVVRGDSAAYFCASSPPGLPGTDTQYFGPGTRLTVL.

V gene TRBV7-3 combines with J gene TRBJ1-4; no clear D gene. Deletions cut 0 bases from V and 8 bases from J, with 7 bases between. Germline V gives CDR1 SGHTA, CDR2 FQGTGA. The CDR3 contains 13 residues. In nucleotides, the CDR3 is TGTGCCAGCAGCTTAACGGTCGGGGAAAAACTGTTTTTT. Residues: CASSLTVGEKLFF.

V and J are TRBV9 and TRBJ2-7; TRBD2 matches 9 bases. Trimming removed 3 bases from V and 3 bases from J; junction bases left unmatched: 4. The germline CDR1 and CDR2 sequences are SGDLS and YYNGEE. This CDR3 region has 14 residues. CDR3 nucleotides: TGTGCCAGCAGCGGAAGAGCGGGGGGCTACGAGCAGTACTTC. This encodes CASSGRAGGYEQYF.

The rearrangement uses TRBV4-3 and TRBJ2-7; unclear D gene. V was pared by 2 bases and J by 2 bases, with 10 bases between. Germline-derived CDR1 and CDR2 are LGHNA and YSLEER. There are 14 residues in the CDR3. The CDR3 nucleotides read TGCGCCAGCAGCCAAAACGCCGGAGCCTACGAGCAGTACTTC. Amino acid sequence: CASSQNAGAYEQYF.

The V call is TRBV28, the J call TRBJ2-7; TRBD1 matches 7 bases. V lost 5 bases and J lost 6; bases outside the gene matches: 4. This CDR3 spans 12 amino acids. Germline CDR1 and CDR2: MDHEN and SYDVKM. The CDR3 DNA is TGTGCCAGCAGTAGACAGGGTCTCGAGCAGTACTTC. Translating it yields CASSRQGLEQYF.

The CDR3 coding sequence is TGTGCCAGCAGCCCTCCCCACCCCCACAGTTCCCAAGGGGGGCAGTATTTT. Amino acid sequence: CASSPPHPHSSQGGQYF. This sequence joins TRBV11-2 and TRBJ2-3, with D perhaps TRBD1 (6 bases). Trimming stripped 5 bases from V and 11 bases from J, with 29 bases between. Looked up from germline, CDR1 is SGHAT and CDR2 is FQNNGV. The CDR3 contains 17 residues.

The chain carries TRBV2 and TRBJ2-3; 11 bases are shared with TRBD2. CDR1 and CDR2 from the germline V gene are SNHLY and FYNNEI. The V and J ends lost 6 bases and 2 bases, in that order; junction bases with no gene match: 4. The CDR3 consists of 15 residues. CDR3 in amino acids: CASSQGLAATDTQYF. The CDR3, as DNA: TGTGCCAGCAGCCAGGGACTAGCGGCCACAGATACGCAGTATTTT.

J is TRBJ2-7 and V is TRBV21-1; no DNA check was done on the table's D call, TRBD1. TRBV21-1 is labeled a pseudogene. The CDR3 consists of 15 residues. CDR3 bases: TGTGCCAGCAGAGGGGCGAGCGAAAGCTCCTACGAGCAGTACTTC. This codes for CASRGASESSYEQYF.

V and J are TRBV6-2 or TRBV6-3 and TRBJ2-7; 7 bases fit TRBD2. V was pared by 7 bases and J by 1 base, with 7 bases of the junction left unmatched. CDR1 is MNHEY, CDR2 SVGEGT, per germline. The length of the CDR3 is 14 residues. CDR3 amino acids: CASTPTSVSYEQYF. The CDR3 bases are TGTGCCAGCACCCCAACTAGCGTTTCCTACGAGCAGTACTTC.

The chain combines TRBV5-1 with TRBJ2-2, with 8 bases lining up with TRBD1. The CDR3 sequence is 17 residues long. Germline trimming cut 0 bases from V and 0 bases from J; bases unmatched to any gene: 4. CDR1 is SGHRS, CDR2 YFSETQ, per germline. The CDR3 DNA is TGCGCCAGCAGCTTGGGCGACAGGGGACCGAACACCGGGGAGCTGTTTTTT. Protein sequence: CASSLGDRGPNTGELFF.

The gene calls are TRBV5-4 and TRBJ1-1; D is unresolved. This CDR3 contains 14 residues. Germline-derived CDR1 and CDR2 are SGHNT and YYREEE (reference sequence). V dropped 1 base and J dropped 3 bases, with 10 bases sitting between them. The CDR3 nucleotides read TGTGCCAGCAGCTTGATAGGAGTCGACACTGAAGCTTTCTTT. Amino acids: CASSLIGVDTEAFF.

This sequence joins TRBV5-1 and TRBJ1-1, with TRBD1 matching over 7 bases. From germline, CDR1 is SGHRS and CDR2 YFSETQ. The CDR3 is 14 amino acids. The J segment lost 3 bases and the V segment lost 4 bases, leaving 6 bases of the junction unmatched. CDR3 sequence: CASSASGTDTEAFF. In DNA form, the CDR3 reads TGCGCCAGCAGCGCTTCCGGGACAGACACTGAAGCTTTCTTT.

With regard to this clone: Other DNA sequences in this specimen translate into the identical CDR3. This chain joins TRBV13 and TRBJ2-3; TRBD2 agrees at 12 bases. Germline lookup yields CDR1 PRHDT and CDR2 FYEKMQ (reference sequence). The length of the CDR3 is 16 residues. Unmatched junction bases numbered 5, after V lost 5 bases and J lost 2 bases. The CDR3 DNA reads as TGTGCCAGCAGCCTCCGGACTAGCGGGACCACAGATACGCAGTATTTT. Amino acids: CASSLRTSGTTDTQYF.

The chain joins TRBV9 to TRBJ2-1; D is unresolved. The CDR3 covers 16 residues. Trimming stripped 2 bases from V and 6 bases from J, with 18 bases between. From germline, CDR1 is SGDLS and CDR2 YYNGEE. The DNA for the CDR3 is TGTGCCAGCAGCGTCGCTAGGAGCTGGTCGGCCAATGAGCAGTTCTTC. Its protein is CASSVARSWSANEQFF.

Points on this clone: A junction end diverges from the germline sequence, so it may reflect a read error. The CDR3 loop is CATSDLGQFLLF. DNA of the CDR3: TGTGCCACCAGTGATTTGGGGCAGTTTCTCCTCTTC. V and J are TRBV24-1 and TRBJ1-2; D not resolved. There are 12 residues in the CDR3. Germline CDR1 is KGHDR and CDR2 is SFDVKD.